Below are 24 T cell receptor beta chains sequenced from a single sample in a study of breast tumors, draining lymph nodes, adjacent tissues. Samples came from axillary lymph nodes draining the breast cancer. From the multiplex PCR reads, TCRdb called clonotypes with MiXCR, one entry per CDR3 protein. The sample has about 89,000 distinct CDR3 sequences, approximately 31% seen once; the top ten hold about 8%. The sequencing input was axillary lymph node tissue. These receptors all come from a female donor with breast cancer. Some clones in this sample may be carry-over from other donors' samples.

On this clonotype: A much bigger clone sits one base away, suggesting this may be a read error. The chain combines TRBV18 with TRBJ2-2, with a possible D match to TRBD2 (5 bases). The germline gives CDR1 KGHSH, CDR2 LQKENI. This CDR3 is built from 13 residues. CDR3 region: CASSPQNTGEPFF. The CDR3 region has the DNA TGTGCCAGCTCACCACAAAACACCGGGGAGCCGTTTTTT.

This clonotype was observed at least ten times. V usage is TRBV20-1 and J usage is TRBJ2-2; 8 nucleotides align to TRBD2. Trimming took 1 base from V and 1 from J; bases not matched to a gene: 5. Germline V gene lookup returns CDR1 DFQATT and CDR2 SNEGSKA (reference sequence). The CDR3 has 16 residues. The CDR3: CSARVHREGNTGELFF. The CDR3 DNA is TGCAGTGCTAGAGTACACCGGGAGGGGAACACCGGGGAGCTGTTTTTT.

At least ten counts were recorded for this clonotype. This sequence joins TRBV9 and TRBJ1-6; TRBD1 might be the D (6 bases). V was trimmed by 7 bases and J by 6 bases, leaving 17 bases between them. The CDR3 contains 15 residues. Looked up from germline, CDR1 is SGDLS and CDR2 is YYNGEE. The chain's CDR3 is CASASPGQINSPLHF. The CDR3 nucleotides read TGTGCCAGCGCATCTCCGGGACAAATTAATTCACCCCTCCACTTT.

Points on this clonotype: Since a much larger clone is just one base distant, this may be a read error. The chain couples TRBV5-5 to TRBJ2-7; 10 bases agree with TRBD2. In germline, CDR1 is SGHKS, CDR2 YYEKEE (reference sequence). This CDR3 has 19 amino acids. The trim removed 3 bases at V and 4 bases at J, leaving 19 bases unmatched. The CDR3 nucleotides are TGTGCCAGCAGCTCGTGGGGACCAGCGGGAGGGGGTGATCCATACGAGCAGTACTTC. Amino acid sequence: CASSSWGPAGGGDPYEQYF.

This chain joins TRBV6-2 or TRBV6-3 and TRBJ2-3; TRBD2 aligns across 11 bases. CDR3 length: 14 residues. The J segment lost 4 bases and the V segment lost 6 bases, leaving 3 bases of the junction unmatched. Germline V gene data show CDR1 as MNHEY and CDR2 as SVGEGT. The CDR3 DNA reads TGTGCCAGCAGACTAGCGGGAGCCGCAGATACGCAGTATTTT. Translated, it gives CASRLAGAADTQYF.

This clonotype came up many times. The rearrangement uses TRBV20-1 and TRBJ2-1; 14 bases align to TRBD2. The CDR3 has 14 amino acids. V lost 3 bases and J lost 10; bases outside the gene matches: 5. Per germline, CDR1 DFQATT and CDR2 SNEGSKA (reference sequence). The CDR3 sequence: CSARGLAGVREQFF. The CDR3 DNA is TGCAGTGCTAGGGGACTAGCGGGAGTAAGGGAGCAGTTCTTC.

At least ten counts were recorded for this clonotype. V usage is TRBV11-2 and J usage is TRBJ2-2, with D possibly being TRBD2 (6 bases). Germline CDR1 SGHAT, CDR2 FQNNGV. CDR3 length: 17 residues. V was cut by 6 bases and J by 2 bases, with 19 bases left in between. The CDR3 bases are TGTGCCAGCAGACTAGCCCGGGTTCGGCTAAACACCGGGGAGCTGTTTTTT. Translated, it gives CASRLARVRLNTGELFF.

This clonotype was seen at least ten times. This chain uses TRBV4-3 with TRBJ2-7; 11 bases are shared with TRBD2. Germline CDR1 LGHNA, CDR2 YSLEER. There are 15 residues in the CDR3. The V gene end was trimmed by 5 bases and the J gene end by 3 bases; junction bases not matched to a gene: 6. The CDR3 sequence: CASSYSTSGSYEQYF. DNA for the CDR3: TGCGCCAGCAGCTATTCTACTAGCGGGAGCTACGAGCAGTACTTC.

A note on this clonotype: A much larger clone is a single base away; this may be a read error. The CDR3 coding sequence is TGCAGTGCTAGGGATCTACTAGCGGGAGCATACGAGCAGTACTTC. Translating gives CSARDLLAGAYEQYF. The gene calls are TRBV20-1 and TRBJ2-7, with 11 positions matching TRBD2. Germline V gene data show CDR1 as DFQATT and CDR2 as SNEGSKA (reference sequence). V lost 3 bases, J lost 4 bases, and 8 bases stayed unmatched. This CDR3 spans 15 amino acids.

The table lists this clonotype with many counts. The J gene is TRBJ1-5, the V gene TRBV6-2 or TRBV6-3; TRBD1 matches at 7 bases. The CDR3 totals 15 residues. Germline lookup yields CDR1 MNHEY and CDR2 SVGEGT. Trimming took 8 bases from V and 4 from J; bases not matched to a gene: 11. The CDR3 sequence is CASQGGGRLNQPQHF. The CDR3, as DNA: TGTGCCAGCCAGGGGGGGGGGCGCCTAAATCAGCCCCAGCATTTT.

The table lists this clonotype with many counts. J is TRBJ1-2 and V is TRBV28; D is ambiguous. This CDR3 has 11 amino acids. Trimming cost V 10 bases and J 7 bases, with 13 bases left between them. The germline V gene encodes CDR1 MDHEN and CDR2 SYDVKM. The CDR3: CAIIAPGGYTF. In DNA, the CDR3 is TGTGCCATCATCGCCCCGGGTGGCTACACCTTC.

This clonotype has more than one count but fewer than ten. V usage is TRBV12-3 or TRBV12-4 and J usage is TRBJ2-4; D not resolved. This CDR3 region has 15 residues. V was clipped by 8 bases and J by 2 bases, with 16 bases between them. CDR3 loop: CASGFGAGSKNIQYF. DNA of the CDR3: TGTGCCAGCGGCTTCGGAGCCGGGTCCAAAAACATTCAGTACTTC.

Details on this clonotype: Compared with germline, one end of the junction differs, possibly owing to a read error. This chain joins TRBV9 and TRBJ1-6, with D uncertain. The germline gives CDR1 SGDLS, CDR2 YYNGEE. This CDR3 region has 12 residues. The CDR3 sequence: CASSYANFPHHF. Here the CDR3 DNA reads TGTGCCAGCAGCTACGCTAATTTCCCCCACCACTTT.

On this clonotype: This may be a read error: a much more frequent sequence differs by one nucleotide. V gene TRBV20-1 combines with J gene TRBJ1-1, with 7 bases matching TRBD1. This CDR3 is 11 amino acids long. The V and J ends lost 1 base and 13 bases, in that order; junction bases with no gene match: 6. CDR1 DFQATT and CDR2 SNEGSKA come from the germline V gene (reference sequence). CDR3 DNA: TGCAGTGCTAGAGTGCTAGGGACAGATTTCTTT. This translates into CSARVLGTDFF.

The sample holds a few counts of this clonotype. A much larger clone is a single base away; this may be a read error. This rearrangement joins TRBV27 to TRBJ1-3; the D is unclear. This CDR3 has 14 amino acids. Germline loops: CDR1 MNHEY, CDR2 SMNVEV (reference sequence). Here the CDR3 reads CAGSSLPSGNTIYF. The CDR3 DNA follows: TGTGCCGGCAGTTCCCTCCCCTCGGGAAACACCATATATTTT.

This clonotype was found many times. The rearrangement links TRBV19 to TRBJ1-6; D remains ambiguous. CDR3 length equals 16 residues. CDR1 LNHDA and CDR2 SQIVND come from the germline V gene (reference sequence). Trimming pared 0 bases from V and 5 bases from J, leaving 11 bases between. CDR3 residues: CASSIDGPQDNSPLHF. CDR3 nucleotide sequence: TGTGCCAGTAGTATAGATGGACCCCAGGATAATTCACCCCTCCACTTT.

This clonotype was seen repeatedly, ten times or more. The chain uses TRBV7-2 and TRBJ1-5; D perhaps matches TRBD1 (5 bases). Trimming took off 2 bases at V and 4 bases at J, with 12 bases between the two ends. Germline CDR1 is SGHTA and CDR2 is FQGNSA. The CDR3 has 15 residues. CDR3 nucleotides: TGTGCCAGCAGCTTATGGGGGTCCGTTAATCAGCCCCAGCATTTT. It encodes CASSLWGSVNQPQHF.

This chain's CDR3 is CASSPSGLAGDSYEQYF. In nucleotides, the CDR3 is TGTGCCAGTAGTCCATCCGGCTTAGCAGGAGACTCCTACGAGCAGTACTTC. This rearrangement joins TRBV19 to TRBJ2-7; no definite D call. This CDR3 is built from 17 residues. V gave up 5 bases and J gave up 0 bases, with 20 bases separating them. CDR1 is LNHDA and CDR2 is SQIVND in the germline V gene (reference sequence). Filled out from reference TRBV19 and TRBJ2-7, the complete variable domain reads DGGITQSPKYLFRKEGQNVTLSCEQNLNHDAMYWYRQDPGQGLRLIYYSQIVNDFQKGDIAEGYSVSREKKESFPLTVTSAQKNPTAFYLCASSPSGLAGDSYEQYFGPGTRLTVT.

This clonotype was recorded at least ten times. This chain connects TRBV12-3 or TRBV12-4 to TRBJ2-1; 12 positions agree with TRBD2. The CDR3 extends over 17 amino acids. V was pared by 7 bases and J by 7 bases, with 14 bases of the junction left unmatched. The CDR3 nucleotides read TGTGCCAGCACCTCTTCTCCCAGGACTAGCGGGATGAATGAGCAGTTCTTC. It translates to CASTSSPRTSGMNEQFF.

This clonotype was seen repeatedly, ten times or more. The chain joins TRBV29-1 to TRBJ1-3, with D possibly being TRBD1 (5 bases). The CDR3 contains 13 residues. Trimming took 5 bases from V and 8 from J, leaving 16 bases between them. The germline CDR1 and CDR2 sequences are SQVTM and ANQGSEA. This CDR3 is CSVQGSPLDTIYF. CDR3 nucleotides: TGCAGCGTTCAGGGATCTCCCTTGGACACCATATATTTT.

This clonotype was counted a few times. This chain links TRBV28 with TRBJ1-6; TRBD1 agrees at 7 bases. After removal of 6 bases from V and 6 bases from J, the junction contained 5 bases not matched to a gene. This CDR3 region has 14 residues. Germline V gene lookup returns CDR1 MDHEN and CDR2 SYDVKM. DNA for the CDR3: TGTGCCAGCAGGCCGGGACAGTTTAATTCACCCCTCCACTTT. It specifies CASRPGQFNSPLHF.

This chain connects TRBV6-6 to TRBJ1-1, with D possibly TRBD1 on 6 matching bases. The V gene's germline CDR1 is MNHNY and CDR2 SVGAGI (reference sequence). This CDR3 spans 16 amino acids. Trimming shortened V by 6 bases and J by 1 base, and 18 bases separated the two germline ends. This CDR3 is CASSPQQGRGNTEAFF. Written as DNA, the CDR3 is TGTGCCAGCAGCCCCCAACAGGGACGGGGGAACACTGAAGCTTTCTTT.

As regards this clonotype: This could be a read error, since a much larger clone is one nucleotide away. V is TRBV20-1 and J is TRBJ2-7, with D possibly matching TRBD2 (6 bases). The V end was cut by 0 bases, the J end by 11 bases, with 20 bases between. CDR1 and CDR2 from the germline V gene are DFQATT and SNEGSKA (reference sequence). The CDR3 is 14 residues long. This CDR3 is CSARDRKTGASKYF. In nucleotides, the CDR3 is TGCAGTGCTAGAGATCGAAAAACGGGAGCGAGTAAGTACTTC.

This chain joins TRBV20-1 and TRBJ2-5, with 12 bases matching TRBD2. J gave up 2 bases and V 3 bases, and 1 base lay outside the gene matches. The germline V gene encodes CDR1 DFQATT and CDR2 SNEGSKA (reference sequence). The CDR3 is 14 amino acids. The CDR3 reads CSARTSGRQETQYF. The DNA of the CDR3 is TGCAGTGCTAGGACTAGCGGGAGACAAGAGACCCAGTACTTC.